This T cell receptor beta chain is from a study of OX40 agonist ivuxolimab in advanced cancers. Study details: Ivuxolimab, which patients received intravenously every 2 weeks, was dosed at 0.01 to 10 mg/kg. Earlier treatment with anti-PD-1, anti-PD-L1 or anti-CTLA-4 was permitted, and roughly 40% had received some. Mean age 60 years, range about 23 to 80; roughly 82% male.

General observations from the study: The mean number of expanded clones was higher in CD8+ T cells than in CD4+.

Using immunoSEQ multiplex PCR, the repertoire was profiled, and TCRdb retains in-frame clones only, with some absent. The sample includes around 7,000 clones, about 74% seen only once; the top ten take more than 20%. Germline values: CDR1 SGHTA, CDR2 FQGNSA. Germline trimming cut 2 bases from V and 10 bases from J; bases unmatched to any gene: 11. The CDR3 length is 16 residues. About this clone: Its antigen is currently unknown.

This specimen was CD4+ or CD8+ T cells sorted from blood, taken in a trial of the OX40 agonist ivuxolimab. This chain connects TRBV7-2 to TRBJ2-1; 10 bases match TRBD2. The sequence came from an adult with an advanced solid tumor such as melanoma, head and neck, liver or kidney cancer. CDR3 coding DNA: TGTGCCAGCAGCTTAAAGCGGGAGGGCCTAGGGTCGGAGCAGTTCTTC. Protein: CASSLKREGLGSEQFF.